This passage covers 12 T cell receptor beta chains from one sample sequenced in a study of lymphopenia after photon versus proton radiotherapy. Measured with immunoSEQ multiplex PCR; TCRdb has only the in-frame clones, and not every one. The sample contains 150,000 to 200,000 clones, 80% to 90% of which appear only once. The sequences come from peripheral blood, collected from a patient treated with photon-based radiotherapy. Receptor source: a man in his forties or fifties with gastric cancer.

The rearrangement joins TRBV2 to TRBJ1-5; 8 positions match TRBD1. Germline CDR1 is SNHLY and CDR2 is FYNNEI. With 4 bases clipped from V and 4 bases from J, the junction kept 6 bases outside the gene matches. The CDR3 consists of 15 residues. The DNA of the CDR3 is TGTGCCAGCAGTGCCCCAGGGGGCGAAAATCAGCCCCAGCATTTT. Protein: CASSAPGGENQPQHF.

J is TRBJ2-7 and V is TRBV2; D is uncertain. CDR1 is SNHLY and CDR2 is FYNNEI in the germline V gene. The CDR3 is 14 amino acids. Trimming took off 7 bases at V and 2 bases at J, with 15 bases between the two ends. CDR3 nucleotides: TGTGCCAGCAATCCCGGCGGCAGAACCTACGAGCAGTACTTC. It yields the protein CASNPGGRTYEQYF.

The V gene is TRBV4-2, the J gene TRBJ2-5; D assignment may be TRBD1 or TRBD2 (6 bases each). Germline CDR1 reads LGHNA; CDR2 reads YNFKEQ. CDR3 length: 15 amino acids. V was pared by 0 bases and J by 5 bases, with 13 bases between. The CDR3 DNA is TGTGCCAGCAGCCAAGATCCGGGGGCCATGGAGACCCAGTACTTC. Its translation: CASSQDPGAMETQYF.

The rearrangement joins TRBV5-1 to TRBJ2-5, with no clear D. Germline V lookup: CDR1 SGHRS, CDR2 YFSETQ. Trimming cost V 3 bases and J 2 bases, with 14 bases left between them. The CDR3 contains 15 residues. The CDR3 DNA is TGCGCCAGCAGCTCGAGGCGGCCCATACAAGAGACCCAGTACTTC. It encodes CASSSRRPIQETQYF. The full variable domain, with the rest looked up from reference TRBV5-1 and TRBJ2-5, is KAGVTQTPRYLIKTRGQQVTLSCSPISGHRSVSWYQQTPGQGLQFLFEYFSETQRNKGNFPGRFSGRQFSNSRSEMNVSTLELGDSALYLCASSSRRPIQETQYFGPGTRLLVL.

This clone occurred once. The identical CDR3 is also encoded by other nucleotide sequences in the sample. The chain carries TRBV5-1 and TRBJ2-7, with 10 bases lining up with TRBD2. V was clipped by 0 bases and J by 6 bases; unmatched bases: 6. The length of the CDR3 is 15 residues. Germline loops: CDR1 SGHRS, CDR2 YFSETQ. The CDR3 nucleotides are TGCGCCAGCAGCTTGGGCCTAGCGGGAGTCGGCGAGCAGTACTTC. Its protein is CASSLGLAGVGEQYF.

The chain recombines TRBV29-1 with TRBJ2-5; tentatively, D is TRBD1 (6 bases). The CDR3 has 12 amino acids. V lost 5 bases to trimming and J lost 1 base, with 8 bases between them. Germline loops: CDR1 SQVTM, CDR2 ANQGSEA. CDR3 in DNA: TGCAGCGTTTCGGACAGCCAAGAGACCCAGTACTTC. Amino acids: CSVSDSQETQYF.

The chain links TRBV5-5 to TRBJ2-1, with D uncertain. V was trimmed by 0 bases and J by 6 bases, leaving 13 bases between them. Germline CDR1 and CDR2: SGHKS and YYEKEE (reference sequence). CDR3 size: 15 residues. CDR3 bases: TGTGCCAGCAGCTTGGTGCGGTTTGAAGGCAATGAGCAGTTCTTC. It codes for CASSLVRFEGNEQFF.

This clone was seen repeatedly, ten times or more. The rearrangement uses TRBV7-9 and TRBJ2-7, with 9 bases matching TRBD1. Losses at the gene ends were 5 bases for V and 6 bases for J; bases not matched to a gene: 5. Looked up from germline, CDR1 is SEHNR and CDR2 is FQNEAQ (reference sequence). The CDR3 is 13 residues long. CDR3 protein: CASSQQDRGEQYF. The DNA for the CDR3 is TGTGCCAGCAGCCAACAGGACAGGGGCGAGCAGTACTTC.

This chain joins TRBV5-4 and TRBJ2-4; D is undetermined. The CDR3 length is 15 residues. From germline, CDR1 is SGHNT and CDR2 YYREEE (reference sequence). The V gene lost 4 bases and the J gene lost 1 base, with 12 bases spanning the gap. The CDR3 coding sequence is TGTGCCAGCAGCGATCCCGGGTCGGCCAAAAACATTCAGTACTTC. This codes for CASSDPGSAKNIQYF. The variable domain in full, completed from reference TRBV5-4 and TRBJ2-4, reads ETGVTQSPTHLIKTRGQQVTLRCSSQSGHNTVSWYQQALGQGPQFIFQYYREEENGRGNFPPRFSGLQFPNYSSELNVNALELDDSALYLCASSDPGSAKNIQYFGAGTRLSVL.

Only one count was recorded for this clone. This rearrangement joins TRBV5-5 to TRBJ2-5; possibly TRBD2 for D (5 bases). V shed 4 bases and J shed 5 bases, with 9 bases lying between them. CDR1 and CDR2 from the germline V gene are SGHKS and YYEKEE (reference sequence). The CDR3 has 12 residues. Here the CDR3 DNA reads TGTGCCAGCAGCAGCGGAATGGAGACCCAGTACTTC. Its protein is CASSSGMETQYF.

This chain uses TRBV29-1 with TRBJ2-1; TRBD2 matches 8 bases. V shed 3 bases, J shed 10 bases, and the junction held 5 bases outside the gene matches. The CDR3 sequence is 12 residues long. CDR1 and CDR2 from the germline V gene are SQVTM and ANQGSEA. The DNA of the CDR3 is TGCAGCGTTGATGCGGGAGGCCGCGAGCAGTTCTTC. The encoded protein is CSVDAGGREQFF.

CDR3 DNA: TGTGCCAGCAGTTCTGGGGACAGGTATACCTACGAGCAGTACTTC. This sequence encodes CASSSGDRYTYEQYF. This rearrangement joins TRBV27 to TRBJ2-7; 8 positions agree with TRBD1. CDR3 length: 15 amino acids. V gave up 4 bases and J gave up 2 bases; unmatched junction bases: 7. Germline values: CDR1 MNHEY, CDR2 SMNVEV (reference sequence).